Following are 14 T cell receptor beta chains from one sample sequenced in a study of OX40 agonist ivuxolimab in advanced cancers. Library preparation used the immunoSEQ multiplex PCR assay. Here the immuneACCESS table is served through TCRdb, limited to in-frame sequences with V and J called. Missing clones are a known gap in these copies; in checked studies unresolved V genes cover under half, and the rest lacks a known reason. This sample is represented by fewer than 85,000 clones; approximately 82% of them were singletons. The ten biggest clones cover about 0.8% of the sample. The sample was CD4+ or CD8+ T cells sorted from blood, taken in a trial of the OX40 agonist ivuxolimab. The receptors were gathered from an adult with an advanced solid tumor such as melanoma, head and neck, liver or kidney cancer.

V is TRBV4-1 and J is TRBJ1-1, with D maybe TRBD1 (6 bases). V was clipped by 2 bases and J by 0 bases, with 10 bases between them. The CDR3 loop spans 15 amino acids. The germline V gene has CDR1 MGHRA and CDR2 YSYEKL. CDR3: CASSQSGALNTEAFF. The CDR3 nucleotides read TGCGCCAGCAGCCAATCGGGGGCCCTGAACACTGAAGCTTTCTTT.

The chain uses TRBV5-1 and TRBJ1-4; weak D call: TRBD1 (6 bases). V lost 7 bases and J 8 bases, leaving 15 bases between the germline ends. CDR3 length: 13 residues. Germline loops: CDR1 SGHRS, CDR2 YFSETQ. The CDR3 protein is CASRAGVDEKLFF. The CDR3 DNA is TGCGCCAGCCGGGCAGGGGTGGACGAAAAACTGTTTTTT.

This chain connects TRBV27 to TRBJ2-1; TRBD2 might be the D (5 bases). V was cut by 6 bases and J by 8 bases, with 23 bases left in between. Germline values: CDR1 MNHEY, CDR2 SMNVEV (reference sequence). The CDR3 covers 16 residues. CDR3 nucleotide sequence: TGTGCCAGCAGCTCATATTCCTGGGAGAGCGGCGATGAGCAGTTCTTC. Its translation: CASSSYSWESGDEQFF.

The chain recombines TRBV30 with TRBJ2-7, with TRBD2 matching over 10 bases. In germline, CDR1 is GTSNPN, CDR2 SVGIG (reference sequence). V shed 3 bases, J shed 1 base, and the junction held 0 bases outside the gene matches. CDR3 size: 13 residues. The DNA of the CDR3 is TGTGCCTGGAGACTAGCGGGATCCTACGAGCAGTACTTC. Its protein product is CAWRLAGSYEQYF.

The CDR3 sequence: CASTTGQGFEAFF. CDR3 bases: TGTGCCAGTACCACCGGCCAGGGCTTCGAAGCTTTCTTT. This chain uses TRBV19 with TRBJ1-1; possibly TRBD1 for D (5 bases). Trimming took 7 bases from V and 8 from J, leaving 17 bases between them. This CDR3 is 13 amino acids long. Germline-derived CDR1 and CDR2 are LNHDA and SQIVND (reference sequence).

The chain is built from TRBV14 and TRBJ2-7, with TRBD2 matching 8 bases. With V trimmed by 5 bases and J by 9 bases, 6 bases remained unmatched. CDR3 length: 12 amino acids. CDR1 SGHDN and CDR2 FVKESK come from the germline V gene. As DNA, the CDR3 is TGTGCCAGCAGCACAGGGACTAGTTCGCAGTACTTC. Translation gives CASSTGTSSQYF.

This sequence joins TRBV10-3 and TRBJ2-2, with 9 positions matching TRBD2. The CDR3 covers 16 residues. Germline V gives CDR1 ENHRY, CDR2 SYGVKD. V shed 4 bases and J 7 bases; nucleotides not matched to a gene: 10. The CDR3 DNA reads TGTGCCATCAGTGGGTTCACTAGCGGGTCTGGCGGGGAGCTGTTTTTT. Translating it yields CAISGFTSGSGGELFF.

V gene TRBV10-3 combines with J gene TRBJ2-3, with 11 bases fitting TRBD2. CDR1 is ENHRY and CDR2 is SYGVKD in the germline V gene. Trimming cost V 8 bases and J 4 bases; bases outside gene matches: 5. CDR3 length: 14 amino acids. The CDR3 bases are TGTGCCATCCGATGGACTAGCGGGCCAGATACGCAGTATTTT. This sequence encodes CAIRWTSGPDTQYF.

The V and J genes are TRBV5-5 and TRBJ2-5; 10 positions match TRBD1. Germline loops: CDR1 SGHKS, CDR2 YYEKEE (reference sequence). With V trimmed by 0 bases and J by 1 base, 6 bases remained unmatched. The CDR3 covers 17 residues. The CDR3 DNA is TGTGCCAGCAGCTTGGGGGACAGGGGACCTGCCCAAGAGACCCAGTACTTC. Translated: CASSLGDRGPAQETQYF.

The chain's CDR3 is CASSHFIRRNTGELFF. CDR3 DNA sequence: TGCGCCAGCAGCCATTTCATCAGGAGGAACACCGGGGAGCTGTTTTTT. This chain links TRBV4-1 with TRBJ2-2; D call uncertain. Looked up from germline, CDR1 is MGHRA and CDR2 is YSYEKL. This CDR3 is built from 16 residues. V was trimmed by 3 bases and J by 1 base, leaving 12 bases between them.

V is TRBV19 and J is TRBJ1-5, with 7 bases fitting TRBD1. Germline assignment: CDR1 LNHDA and CDR2 SQIVND (reference sequence). V was clipped by 2 bases and J by 3 bases; unmatched bases: 1. The CDR3 has 14 amino acids. Here the CDR3 reads CASSIQGDNQPQHF. DNA for the CDR3: TGTGCCAGTAGTATACAGGGGGACAATCAGCCCCAGCATTTT.

CDR3 loop: CASSLGVNWEGRPDTQYF. CDR3 DNA sequence: TGCGCCAGCAGCTTGGGAGTTAATTGGGAGGGCCGACCAGATACGCAGTATTTT. The chain uses TRBV5-1 and TRBJ2-3; TRBD2 aligns across 7 bases. There are 18 residues in the CDR3. Germline trimming cut 0 bases from V and 4 bases from J; bases unmatched to any gene: 14. Germline loops: CDR1 SGHRS, CDR2 YFSETQ. Supplemented by reference TRBV5-1 and TRBJ2-3, the full variable domain reads KAGVTQTPRYLIKTRGQQVTLSCSPISGHRSVSWYQQTPGQGLQFLFEYFSETQRNKGNFPGRFSGRQFSNSRSEMNVSTLELGDSALYLCASSLGVNWEGRPDTQYFGPGTRLTVL.

This clone came up once. The chain carries TRBV6-5 and TRBJ2-3, with 8 bases identical to TRBD1. There are 13 residues in the CDR3. Looked up from germline, CDR1 is MNHEY and CDR2 is SVGAGI. V gave up 10 bases and J gave up 3 bases; unmatched junction bases: 6. CDR3 protein: CANTQGDTDTQYF. The CDR3 nucleotides are TGTGCCAACACACAGGGGGATACAGATACGCAGTATTTT.

V is TRBV10-3 and J is TRBJ2-4; 10 bases fit TRBD2. This CDR3 is 19 amino acids long. V dropped 3 bases and J dropped 9; count of bases not matched to a gene: 20. Germline loops: CDR1 ENHRY, CDR2 SYGVKD. The CDR3 DNA follows: TGTGCCATCAGTGAAGCTAGCGGGAGCCTGAATTTAGCCAGAGGCATTCAGTACTTC. Its protein product is CAISEASGSLNLARGIQYF.